These 25 T cell receptor beta chains originate from one sample sequenced in a study of technical replicates of blood from several donors. Repertoires were generated with immunoSEQ multiplex PCR, while TCRdb's copy carries only in-frame clones and drops some. The table has some 70,000 clones, about 90% seen once. The sequenced sample was T cells isolated from PBMCs. Source of these receptors: a human donor in good health.

The gene calls are TRBV7-3 and TRBJ2-1, with D tentatively TRBD2 (6 bases). V was clipped by 3 bases and J by 2 bases, with 14 bases between them. Germline CDR1 SGHTA, CDR2 FQGTGA. This CDR3 is 16 amino acids long. CDR3 DNA: TGTGCCAGCAGCTTGGTTAGACTAGTCACCTACAATGAGCAGTTCTTC. This codes for CASSLVRLVTYNEQFF.

This clone was recorded once. The V and J genes are TRBV7-8 and TRBJ1-1; D is perhaps TRBD1 (5 bases). Between the trimmed V and J ends, which lost 2 bases and 3 bases, there was a span of 7 bases. The CDR3 totals 13 residues. Germline CDR1 SGHVS, CDR2 FQNEAQ. CDR3 coding DNA: TGTGCCAGCAGCTTAAAAGGGGACACTGAAGCTTTCTTT. This encodes CASSLKGDTEAFF.

This chain uses TRBV6-5 with TRBJ1-2; D is perhaps TRBD1 (5 bases). Germline assignment: CDR1 MNHEY and CDR2 SVGAGI. V shed 7 bases and J shed 8 bases, with 14 bases lying between them. This CDR3 contains 12 residues. The chain's CDR3 is CASTGLRTGYTF. The CDR3 coding sequence is TGTGCCAGCACAGGGTTAAGGACGGGCTACACCTTC.

A word on this clone: The DNA is omitted, as the CDR3 cannot be located on it reliably, and the CDR3 follows TCRdb's listing. V usage is TRBV27 and J usage is TRBJ2-7; no DNA check was done on the table's D call, TRBD2. The CDR3 is made up of 16 amino acids, end residues included. Germline CDR1 and CDR2: MNHEY and SMNVEV (reference sequence). The CDR3 protein is CASSSLATSSTSEQYF.

V and J are TRBV12-5 and TRBJ2-3; TRBD1 matches 7 bases. This CDR3 spans 14 amino acids. From germline, CDR1 is LGHNT and CDR2 FRNRAP. After removal of 4 bases from V and 2 bases from J, the junction contained 3 bases not matched to a gene. The CDR3: CASGSGQLTDTQYF. In nucleotides, the CDR3 is TGTGCTAGTGGTTCGGGACAGCTCACAGATACGCAGTATTTT. The full variable domain, rest sourced from reference TRBV12-5 and TRBJ2-3, is DARVTQTPRHKVTEMGQEVTMRCQPILGHNTVFWYRQTMMQGLELLAYFRNRAPLDDSGMPKDRFSAEMPDATLATLKIQPSEPRDSAVYFCASGSGQLTDTQYFGPGTRLTVL.

The chain recombines TRBV14 with TRBJ2-5; 12 bases match TRBD2. The CDR3 has 15 amino acids. V gave up 3 bases and J gave up 4 bases; unmatched junction bases: 3. In germline, CDR1 is SGHDN, CDR2 FVKESK. The CDR3 sequence: CASSHPLAGGETQYF. The CDR3 region has the DNA TGTGCCAGCAGCCACCCACTAGCGGGAGGAGAGACCCAGTACTTC.

The chain combines TRBV15 with TRBJ1-1; perhaps TRBD1 as D (6 bases). Germline V gene data show CDR1 as LNHNV and CDR2 as YYDKDF (reference sequence). The CDR3 is 14 amino acids. The ends were cut back, 1 base at V and 4 bases at J, with 10 bases in the middle. The CDR3: CATSRGLGGTEAFF. The CDR3 DNA follows: TGTGCCACCAGCAGAGGCCTAGGGGGCACTGAAGCTTTCTTT.

This clone appeared once. The chain is built from TRBV7-9 and TRBJ2-5; a possible D gene is TRBD2 (6 bases). This CDR3 has 14 amino acids. Germline V gene lookup returns CDR1 SEHNR and CDR2 FQNEAQ (reference sequence). The V end was cut by 6 bases, the J end by 2 bases, with 13 bases between. The CDR3 spells CASRLGLVQETQYF. The CDR3 bases are TGTGCCAGCAGACTGGGACTGGTACAAGAGACCCAGTACTTC.

This chain uses TRBV11-3 with TRBJ1-2; no clear D. CDR1 and CDR2 from the germline V gene are SGHNT and YENEEA. CDR3 length: 13 amino acids. The V end lost 5 bases, the J end lost 4 bases, and 11 bases lay between the germline ends. DNA for the CDR3: TGTGCCAGCAGCCCGACTGGACTCTATGGCTACACCTTC. Its protein is CASSPTGLYGYTF.

In this sample, this clone turned up once. The chain joins TRBV11-3 to TRBJ2-1; TRBD2 might be the D (5 bases). The V gene's germline CDR1 is SGHNT and CDR2 YENEEA. Trimming left V 6 bases short and J 8 bases short, with 11 bases between. The CDR3 totals 12 residues. CDR3: CASRTKGDEQFF. CDR3 nucleotides: TGTGCCAGCAGGACTAAGGGCGATGAGCAGTTCTTC.

The CDR3, as DNA: TGTGCCAGCAGTTACCCAGAGCAGTACTTC. As protein: CASSYPEQYF. The V gene is TRBV6-6, the J gene TRBJ2-7; D unresolved. Between the trimmed V and J ends, which lost 2 bases and 7 bases, there was a span of 3 bases. Germline assignment: CDR1 MNHNY and CDR2 SVGAGI (reference sequence). CDR3 length: 10 residues.

The rearrangement links TRBV7-2 to TRBJ1-3, with 9 bases matching TRBD1. J lost 2 bases, V lost 7 bases, and 3 bases had no gene match. Germline V gene data show CDR1 as SGHTA and CDR2 as FQGNSA. The CDR3 runs to 14 residues. The DNA for the CDR3 is TGTGCCAGCACCGGGGACAGGGCTGGAAACACCATATATTTT. Its protein product is CASTGDRAGNTIYF.

The chain employs TRBV15 and TRBJ1-2; the D is unclear. V was shortened by 4 bases and J by 7 bases, with 16 bases between the two germline ends. Germline CDR1 reads LNHNV; CDR2 reads YYDKDF (reference sequence). This CDR3 contains 14 residues. This CDR3 is CATSKPGYDRGYTF. Here the CDR3 DNA reads TGTGCCACCAGCAAGCCGGGATACGACCGTGGCTACACCTTC.

The chain carries TRBV9 and TRBJ2-3; D is ambiguous. The ends were cut back, 5 bases at V and 6 bases at J, with 19 bases in the middle. The CDR3 runs 15 residues. In germline, CDR1 is SGDLS, CDR2 YYNGEE. As DNA, the CDR3 is TGTGCCAGCAGAGGTATCGGTAGCCTCCCGGATACGCAGTATTTT. This sequence encodes CASRGIGSLPDTQYF. The complete variable domain, with remaining parts taken from reference TRBV9 and TRBJ2-3, reads DSGVTQTPKHLITATGQRVTLRCSPRSGDLSVYWYQQSLDQGLQFLIQYYNGEERAKGNILERFSAQQFPDLHSELNLSSLELGDSALYFCASRGIGSLPDTQYFGPGTRLTVL.

This rearrangement joins TRBV14 to TRBJ2-1; TRBD2 is a possible D gene (5 bases). The V end lost 4 bases, the J end lost 2 bases, and 12 bases lay between the germline ends. Germline CDR1 reads SGHDN; CDR2 reads FVKESK. The CDR3 is 15 amino acids. The CDR3 DNA sequence: TGTGCCAGCAGCCCTTGGACTTTTCCCTACAATGAGCAGTTCTTC. Translation: CASSPWTFPYNEQFF.

The CDR3 is CASSLLGANTEAFF. The CDR3 DNA reads as TGTGCCAGCAGCTTATTGGGGGCTAACACTGAAGCTTTCTTT. V gene TRBV11-3 combines with J gene TRBJ1-1; a possible D gene is TRBD1 (6 bases). Trimming removed 2 bases from V and 2 bases from J, with 9 bases in between. The CDR3 is 14 residues long. Germline V gene lookup returns CDR1 SGHNT and CDR2 YENEEA.

This clone has a handful of counts. This chain connects TRBV6-1 to TRBJ1-1, with D unclear. In germline, CDR1 is MNHNS, CDR2 SASEGT. Trimming stripped 4 bases from V and 6 bases from J, with 15 bases between. This CDR3 comprises 14 residues. The CDR3 here is CASSGAGRAAEAFF. The CDR3 DNA reads as TGTGCCAGCAGTGGGGCAGGTCGAGCCGCTGAAGCTTTCTTT.

The V call is TRBV7-2, the J call TRBJ1-2; the match to TRBD1 covers 7 bases. With 5 bases clipped from V and 4 bases from J, the junction kept 4 bases outside the gene matches. CDR3 length equals 13 residues. CDR1 is SGHTA, CDR2 FQGNSA, per germline. CDR3 in DNA: TGTGCCAGCAGCCTCGACAGGGTCTATGGCTACACCTTC. This gives the protein CASSLDRVYGYTF.

The J gene is TRBJ1-1, the V gene TRBV5-1, with 8 bases fitting TRBD1. Germline V gene lookup returns CDR1 SGHRS and CDR2 YFSETQ. The CDR3 sequence is 13 residues long. V shed 0 bases, J shed 9 bases, and the junction held 4 bases outside the gene matches. The CDR3 spells CASSLEQGVQAFF. DNA of the CDR3: TGCGCCAGCAGCTTGGAACAGGGGGTGCAAGCTTTCTTT.

This clone has a handful of counts. The genes are TRBV14 and TRBJ2-1; 9 nucleotides line up with TRBD1. This CDR3 is built from 16 residues. Looked up from germline, CDR1 is SGHDN and CDR2 is FVKESK. The J segment lost 7 bases and the V segment lost 0 bases, leaving 7 bases of the junction unmatched. The chain's CDR3 is CASSQEIGTGINEQFF. DNA for the CDR3: TGTGCCAGCAGCCAAGAGATCGGGACAGGGATTAATGAGCAGTTCTTC.

V usage is TRBV4-3 and J usage is TRBJ2-3; 14 bases are shared with TRBD2. With 4 bases clipped from V and 0 bases from J, the junction kept 6 bases outside the gene matches. CDR3 length: 18 amino acids. CDR1 is LGHNA and CDR2 is YSLEER in the germline V gene. The CDR3 DNA is TGCGCCAGCAGCCGAGGGACTAGCGGGAGCCTTAGCACAGATACGCAGTATTTT. Residues: CASSRGTSGSLSTDTQYF.

The chain links TRBV5-4 to TRBJ2-1; 7 positions agree with TRBD2. In germline, CDR1 is SGHNT, CDR2 YYREEE (reference sequence). Trimming removed 2 bases from V and 7 bases from J; junction bases left unmatched: 15. This CDR3 contains 17 residues. The CDR3 loop reads CASSLFAKRDLGNEQFF. DNA of the CDR3: TGTGCCAGCAGCTTATTCGCTAAGCGGGATTTAGGGAATGAGCAGTTCTTC.

This clone was recorded only once. This sequence joins TRBV7-9 and TRBJ1-2, with D maybe TRBD1 (5 bases). This CDR3 contains 13 residues. CDR1 is SEHNR, CDR2 FQNEAQ, per germline (reference sequence). V lost 5 bases and J 4 bases, leaving 11 bases between the germline ends. CDR3: CASSPGHAYGYTF. CDR3 nucleotide sequence: TGTGCCAGCAGCCCTGGACATGCCTATGGCTACACCTTC.

This chain connects TRBV9 to TRBJ2-2, with 7 bases aligning to TRBD2. Losses at the gene ends were 5 bases for V and 3 bases for J; bases not matched to a gene: 16. This CDR3 has 18 amino acids. The germline gives CDR1 SGDLS, CDR2 YYNGEE. The CDR3 loop reads CASSELARDMGDTGELFF. Here the CDR3 DNA reads TGTGCCAGCAGTGAACTAGCGCGGGATATGGGTGACACCGGGGAGCTGTTTTTT.

The chain is built from TRBV4-1 and TRBJ2-7; unclear D gene. CDR1 and CDR2 (germline): MGHRA, YSYEKL. Trimming stripped 0 bases from V and 3 bases from J, with 9 bases between. This CDR3 spans 14 amino acids. The DNA of the CDR3 is TGCGCCAGCAGCCAAGAGATTTTCAGCTACGAGCAGTACTTC. Translated: CASSQEIFSYEQYF.